This entry lists 19 T cell receptor beta chains sequenced from one sample in a study of CD4 T cells in relation to SARS-CoV-2 and coronaviruses. The antigens for these receptors are not known. The assay was immunoSEQ multiplex PCR, and TCRdb's table has in-frame clones only and misses some. The profile shows about 38,000 clones, 77% of them singletons. What was sequenced was memory CD4+ T cells from PBMCs, cultured in vitro. These receptors all stem from an adult with COVID-19.

In its sample, this clone was seen a few times. The rearrangement links TRBV4-1 to TRBJ1-2, with D perhaps TRBD1 (5 bases). CDR1 and CDR2 (germline): MGHRA, YSYEKL. CDR3 size: 16 residues. The V gene lost 4 bases and the J gene lost 6 bases, with 21 bases spanning the gap. The CDR3 coding sequence is TGCGCCAGCAGCCTTCCTCCAGGGACGGGGGAAAATGGCTACACCTTC. Amino acid sequence: CASSLPPGTGENGYTF.

The V call is TRBV28, the J call TRBJ1-3, with TRBD1 identical over 8 bases. This CDR3 spans 14 amino acids. V shed 6 bases and J 2 bases; nucleotides not matched to a gene: 3. Germline lookup yields CDR1 MDHEN and CDR2 SYDVKM. The CDR3 nucleotides read TGTGCCAGCAGACAGACAGGGGCTGGAAACACCATATATTTT. Protein: CASRQTGAGNTIYF.

The chain links TRBV6-6 to TRBJ2-1, with 9 bases aligning to TRBD1. Germline assignment: CDR1 MNHNY and CDR2 SVGAGI (reference sequence). V shed 4 bases, J shed 16 bases, and the junction held 17 bases outside the gene matches. There are 15 residues in the CDR3. This chain's CDR3 is CASSSPGTGSAVSFF. In DNA form, the CDR3 reads TGTGCCAGCAGTTCCCCCGGGACAGGGAGCGCGGTGAGCTTCTTC.

This clone was found a few times. The chain combines TRBV30 with TRBJ1-4; 8 bases line up with TRBD1. The J segment lost 11 bases and the V segment lost 2 bases, leaving 13 bases of the junction unmatched. Looked up from germline, CDR1 is GTSNPN and CDR2 is SVGIG (reference sequence). The CDR3 contains 15 residues. CDR3 nucleotides: TGTGCCTGGAGTTGGGAAACAGGGGGACTTGGGAAACTGTTTTTT. Its translation: CAWSWETGGLGKLFF.

This chain joins TRBV2 and TRBJ1-2; TRBD1 might be the D (5 bases). V was trimmed by 5 bases and J by 7 bases, leaving 14 bases between them. The CDR3 has 13 residues. Per germline, CDR1 SNHLY and CDR2 FYNNEI. The CDR3 here is CASSPSQGPGYTF. In nucleotides, the CDR3 is TGTGCCAGCAGTCCGAGCCAGGGTCCTGGCTACACCTTC.

This clone was detected only once. The chain combines TRBV5-1 with TRBJ2-7, with 8 bases aligning to TRBD2. This CDR3 region has 15 residues. Looked up from germline, CDR1 is SGHRS and CDR2 is YFSETQ. V shed 4 bases, J shed 2 bases, and the junction held 8 bases outside the gene matches. In DNA, the CDR3 is TGCGCCAGCAGCATAAATAGCGGGATTGCCTACGAGCAGTACTTC. Its protein is CASSINSGIAYEQYF.

V gene TRBV2 combines with J gene TRBJ1-4; D is possibly TRBD1 (6 bases). V was cut by 2 bases and J by 3 bases, with 13 bases left in between. The germline V gene has CDR1 SNHLY and CDR2 FYNNEI. This CDR3 region has 16 residues. DNA of the CDR3: TGTGCCAGCAGTGAATCCCTAGGGGGGTCTAATGAAAAACTGTTTTTT. Its translation is CASSESLGGSNEKLFF.

The V gene is TRBV28, the J gene TRBJ2-7, with D possibly being TRBD1 or TRBD2 (5 bases each). V lost 6 bases and J lost 9, with 15 bases in between. This CDR3 region has 12 residues. The V gene's germline CDR1 is MDHEN and CDR2 SYDVKM. The CDR3 sequence is CASRLDSGAQYF. As DNA, the CDR3 is TGTGCCAGCAGGCTAGACTCCGGGGCGCAGTACTTC.

This rearrangement joins TRBV19 to TRBJ2-3, with TRBD2 matching over 8 bases. Trimming at V came to 6 bases and at J to 5 bases, leaving 7 bases not matched to a gene. Germline V gene lookup returns CDR1 LNHDA and CDR2 SQIVND (reference sequence). There are 14 residues in the CDR3. The CDR3 DNA reads as TGTGCCAGTAGAGATGGTAGCGGGAAAGATACGCAGTATTTT. Protein sequence: CASRDGSGKDTQYF. Looking up the rest from reference TRBV19 and TRBJ2-3 gives the full variable domain: DGGITQSPKYLFRKEGQNVTLSCEQNLNHDAMYWYRQDPGQGLRLIYYSQIVNDFQKGDIAEGYSVSREKKESFPLTVTSAQKNPTAFYLCASRDGSGKDTQYFGPGTRLTVL.

The genes are TRBV30 and TRBJ2-5; 15 positions match TRBD2. V was pared by 5 bases and J by 5 bases, with 3 bases of the junction left unmatched. The germline V gene has CDR1 GTSNPN and CDR2 SVGIG (reference sequence). The CDR3 loop spans 14 amino acids. CDR3 in DNA: TGTGCCTGGGGACTAGCGGGAGGGCCGGAGACCCAGTACTTC. This gives the protein CAWGLAGGPETQYF.

This chain connects TRBV2 to TRBJ2-1, with unresolved D. V was cut by 8 bases and J by 15 bases, with 20 bases left in between. Germline V gives CDR1 SNHLY, CDR2 FYNNEI. This CDR3 contains 12 residues. CDR3 nucleotide sequence: TGTGCCAGCGGGCTAGTCCCACCCGTTCCGTTCTTC. Translated, it gives CASGLVPPVPFF.

This clone was detected once. This chain connects TRBV4-3 to TRBJ2-1; D is unresolved. Germline V gene lookup returns CDR1 LGHNA and CDR2 YSLEER. The CDR3 runs to 14 residues. V gave up 0 bases and J gave up 10 bases, with 13 bases separating them. CDR3 DNA sequence: TGCGCCAGCAGCCAAGACACCCCCCCTGGGGAGCAGTTCTTC. Its translation is CASSQDTPPGEQFF.

The DNA of the CDR3 is TGTGCCAGCAGCTTAGGGCTTTCAAGCTCCTACAATGAGCAGTTCTTC. Its translation is CASSLGLSSSYNEQFF. The chain recombines TRBV11-1 with TRBJ2-1, with D unresolved. Trimming took 1 base from V and 0 from J, leaving 10 bases between them. The CDR3 contains 16 residues. Germline V gene data show CDR1 as SGHAT and CDR2 as FQDESV (reference sequence).

This chain links TRBV7-2 with TRBJ2-2; TRBD1 matches at 9 bases. Looked up from germline, CDR1 is SGHTA and CDR2 is FQGNSA. CDR3 length: 16 residues. Losses at the gene ends were 5 bases for V and 7 bases for J; bases not matched to a gene: 11. CDR3 protein: CASSPRGGQGSGELFF. The CDR3 DNA reads as TGTGCCAGCAGCCCTAGAGGGGGACAGGGCAGCGGGGAGCTGTTTTTT.

Comments on this clone: Mismatch with germline at one junction end may stem from a read error. The chain recombines TRBV28 with TRBJ1-6, with TRBD1 as a possible D gene (6 bases). Germline CDR1 and CDR2: MDHEN and SYDVKM. This CDR3 spans 15 amino acids. CDR3 coding DNA: TGTGCCAGCAGTATAACAGGGTCCTTTAATTCACCCCTCCACTTT. Its translation: CASSITGSFNSPLHF.

The V and J genes are TRBV10-3 and TRBJ1-2, with 8 bases aligning to TRBD1. The trim removed 6 bases at V and 8 bases at J, leaving 8 bases unmatched. CDR1 is ENHRY and CDR2 is SYGVKD in the germline V gene. This CDR3 is built from 13 residues. For the CDR3, the DNA is TGTGCCATCAGGGACGACAGGGGAAGCGGCTACACCTTC. Protein: CAIRDDRGSGYTF.

The chain carries TRBV25-1 and TRBJ1-4, with D uncertain. Looked up from germline, CDR1 is MGHDK and CDR2 is SYGVNS. V shed 3 bases and J shed 7 bases, with 12 bases lying between them. CDR3 length: 14 amino acids. The CDR3 loop is CASSESDVSEKLFF. CDR3 coding DNA: TGTGCCAGCAGTGAGTCGGACGTAAGTGAAAAACTGTTTTTT.

The V call is TRBV6-5, the J call TRBJ1-4; D possibly corresponds to TRBD1 (5 bases). Deletions cut 10 bases from V and 4 bases from J, with 16 bases between. Germline V gene sequence: CDR1 MNHEY, CDR2 SVGAGI. The CDR3 extends over 14 amino acids. The CDR3 is CAINSGRGNEKLFF. In DNA form, the CDR3 reads TGTGCCATCAACTCAGGGAGGGGTAATGAAAAACTGTTTTTT.

The CDR3 region is CASSPRPTGATTDTQYF. The CDR3 DNA sequence: TGTGCCAGCAGCCCCCGTCCTACAGGGGCTACAACAGATACGCAGTATTTT. The gene calls are TRBV14 and TRBJ2-3, with 7 positions matching TRBD1. V dropped 4 bases and J dropped 3; count of bases not matched to a gene: 13. The CDR3 is made up of 17 amino acids. Germline values: CDR1 SGHDN, CDR2 FVKESK.